The TCR beta chain under discussion was sequenced for a study of T cell responses to AZD1222 COVID-19 vaccine. Clones were read by immunoSEQ multiplex PCR, and TCRdb kept only the in-frame ones, dropping some. Of some 110,000 clones in the sample, almost 95% are singletons; the top ten hold around 1.8%. Comment on this clone: As yet, its antigen is unknown.

Study-wide results and limits: With two AZD1222 doses given, Spike-specific TCR breadth and depth both rose. Mostly white British, mostly female donors; authors suggested clonal diversity may be underestimated. Variant regions that are unmutated are reportedly the target of nearly half of spike-specific TCRs.

Germline CDR1 MNHEY, CDR2 SMNVEV (reference sequence). V lost 7 bases, J lost 1 base, and 17 bases lay in between. The CDR3 contains 16 residues. The source was peripheral blood, collected on day 0 of AZD1222 vaccination. The chain combines TRBV27 with TRBJ2-1, with a weak D call TRBD1 (6 bases). This receptor was obtained from an adult in good health. The CDR3 spells CASNRVGVLSYNEQFF. In DNA, the CDR3 is TGTGCCAGCAACAGGGTGGGGGTTCTATCCTACAATGAGCAGTTCTTC.